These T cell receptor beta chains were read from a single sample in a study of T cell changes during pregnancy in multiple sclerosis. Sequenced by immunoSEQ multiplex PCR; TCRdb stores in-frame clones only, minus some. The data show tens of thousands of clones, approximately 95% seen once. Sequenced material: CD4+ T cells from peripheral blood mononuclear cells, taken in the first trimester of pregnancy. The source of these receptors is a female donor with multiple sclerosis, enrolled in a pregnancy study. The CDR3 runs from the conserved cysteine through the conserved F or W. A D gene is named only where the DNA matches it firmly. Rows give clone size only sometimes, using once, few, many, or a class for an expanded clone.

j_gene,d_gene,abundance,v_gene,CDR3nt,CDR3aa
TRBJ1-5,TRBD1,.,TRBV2,TGTGCCAGCAGGCTCCGGGACAGCACAAATCAGCCCCAGCATTTT,CASRLRDSTNQPQHF
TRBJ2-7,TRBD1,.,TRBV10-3,TGTGCCATCAAAGAGAGTCGGGACAGGCCCTACGAGCAGTACTTC,CAIKESRDRPYEQYF
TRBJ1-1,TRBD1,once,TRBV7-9,TGTGCCAGCAGACCCGACAGGGTTGTCGGTGAAGCTTTCTTT,CASRPDRVVGEAFF
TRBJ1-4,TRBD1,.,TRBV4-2,TGTGCCAGCAGCCCAGGCATAGGGGGCAATAATAATGAAAAACTGTTTTTT,CASSPGIGGNNNEKLFF
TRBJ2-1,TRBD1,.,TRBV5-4,TGTGCCAGCAGCGAGGGACAGGGGAATGAGCAGTTCTTC,CASSEGQGNEQFF
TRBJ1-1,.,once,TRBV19,TGTGCCAGTAAAGACATGCCGCTTTCTGAAGCTTTCTTT,CASKDMPLSEAFF
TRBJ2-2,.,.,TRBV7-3,TGTGCCAGCAGCCGATCGGGCGGGGACACCGGGGAGCTGTTTTTT,CASSRSGGDTGELFF
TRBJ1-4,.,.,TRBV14,TGTGCCAGCAGCCAAGAGGTGGGAGCTAATGAAAAACTGTTTTTT,CASSQEVGANEKLFF
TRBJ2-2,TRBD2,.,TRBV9,TGTGCCAGCAGCGTGCATAGCGGGTCGGGCACCGGGGAGCTGTTTTTT,CASSVHSGSGTGELFF
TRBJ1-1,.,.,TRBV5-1,TGCGCCAGCAGCATGAAAGGGGCTGAAGCTTTCTTT,CASSMKGAEAFF
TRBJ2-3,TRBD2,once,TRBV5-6,TGTGCCAGCAGCTTAGGCGAGCGGGGTATGTATTTT,CASSLGERGMYF
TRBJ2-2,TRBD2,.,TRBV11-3,TGTGCCAGCAGCTTAGACCGCGGGGGGGGTAACACCGGGGAGCTGTTTTTT,CASSLDRGGGNTGELFF
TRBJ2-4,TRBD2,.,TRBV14,TGTGCCAGCAGCCGCGGGGGGGCCAAAAACATTCAGTACTTC,CASSRGGAKNIQYF
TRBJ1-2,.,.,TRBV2,TGTGCCAGCAGGGGTAAGGCGGGCCCACTCTCCCGAGGGGGCTACACCTTC,CASRGKAGPLSRGGYTF
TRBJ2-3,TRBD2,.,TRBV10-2,TGCGCCAGCAGTGGGGGACTAGCGGGCACAGATACGCAGTATTTT,CASSGGLAGTDTQYF
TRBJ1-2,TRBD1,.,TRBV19,TGTGCCAGTAGTCCGGGGGACAGACTGTTTTTGAATGGCTACACCTTC,CASSPGDRLFLNGYTF
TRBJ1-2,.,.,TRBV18,TGTGCCAGCTCACCGAACCCAGGTGGCAATGGCTACACCTTC,CASSPNPGGNGYTF
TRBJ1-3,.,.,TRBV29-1,TGCAGCGTCGGGTCAAACTCTGGAAACACCATATATTTT,CSVGSNSGNTIYF
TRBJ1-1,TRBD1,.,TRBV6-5,TGTGCCAGCAGTTACTCGATGTTGGACAGGGGTGAAGCTTTCTTT,CASSYSMLDRGEAFF
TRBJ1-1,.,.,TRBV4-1,TGCGCCAGCAGCCAAGGACAGGTTCCCACTGAAGCTTTCTTT,CASSQGQVPTEAFF
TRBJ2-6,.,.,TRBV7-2,TGTGCCAGCAGTCTATATGGGAGCTCTGGGGCCAACGTCCTGACTTTC,CASSLYGSSGANVLTF
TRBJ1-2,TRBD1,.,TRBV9,TGTGCCAGCAGCACTGCAGGGGGCGGCTACACCTTC,CASSTAGGGYTF
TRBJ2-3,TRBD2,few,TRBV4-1,TGCGCCAGCAGGCAAGCGGGGGGGCCTTCAGATACGCAGTATTTT,CASRQAGGPSDTQYF
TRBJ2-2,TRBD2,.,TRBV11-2,TGTGCCAGCAGCAGCGGCGGGGGGGCTATCGGGGAGCTGTTTTTT,CASSSGGGAIGELFF
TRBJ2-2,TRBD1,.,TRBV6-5,TGTGCCAGCAGTTTGGACAGGAGGGGGGAGCTGTTTTTT,CASSLDRRGELFF
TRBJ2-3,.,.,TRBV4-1,TGCGCCAGCAGCCAAGATCCCGGGTTT,CASSQDPGF
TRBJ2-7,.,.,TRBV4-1,TGCGCCAGCAGCCCTACGGGGGTCTACGAGCAGTACTTC,CASSPTGVYEQYF
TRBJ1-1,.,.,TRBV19,TGTGCCAGTAGTGCCTCTTACAGGGAAGGTCACACGGCTGAAGCTTTCTTT,CASSASYREGHTAEAFF
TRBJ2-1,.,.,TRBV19,TGTGCCAGTAGTATGAGGGGGACCTCCTACAATGAGCAGTTCTTC,CASSMRGTSYNEQFF
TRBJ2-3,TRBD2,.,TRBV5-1,TGCGCCAGCAGCGTTAGCGGGGGGGCCGTGGTGGCAGATACGCAGTATTTT,CASSVSGGAVVADTQYF
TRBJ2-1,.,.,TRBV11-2,TGTGCCAGCAGCCTTGCGGGACGATCCATCAATGAGCAGTTCTTC,CASSLAGRSINEQFF
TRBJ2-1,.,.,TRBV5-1,TGCGCCAGCAGCTTGATTTTAGGAGACTTCTACAATGAGCAGTTCTTC,CASSLILGDFYNEQFF
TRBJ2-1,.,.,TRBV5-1,TGCGCCAGCGGGGGGTCCGGGACTGGGGGTCAGGAGCAGTTCTTC,CASGGSGTGGQEQFF
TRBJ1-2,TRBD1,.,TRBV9,TGTGCCAGCAGCCCCGGACAGGGAGTCTATGGCTACACCTTC,CASSPGQGVYGYTF
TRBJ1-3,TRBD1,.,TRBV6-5,TGTGCCAGCAGCGAACGACAGGGGGCTGGAAACACCATATATTTT,CASSERQGAGNTIYF
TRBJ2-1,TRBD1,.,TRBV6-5,TGTGCCAGCAGTCACCCGCAAGACAGGGCTGGAGAGCAGTTCTTC,CASSHPQDRAGEQFF
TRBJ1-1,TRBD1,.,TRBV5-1,TGCGCCAGCAGGATGCCGGGACAGGGTGTAGAAGCTTTCTTT,CASRMPGQGVEAFF
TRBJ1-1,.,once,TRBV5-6,TGTGCCAGCAGCTACTCAGGGGCGACCCTGCTTAACACTGAAGCTTTCTTT,CASSYSGATLLNTEAFF
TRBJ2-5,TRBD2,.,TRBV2,TGTGCCACCAAAAGGAATGGGGGGGGGAAGGAGACCCAGTACTTC,CATKRNGGGKETQYF
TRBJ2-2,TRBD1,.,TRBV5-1,TGCGCCAGCAGCGCCGGGACAGGGTATACCGGGGAGCTGTTTTTT,CASSAGTGYTGELFF
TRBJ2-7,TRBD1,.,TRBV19,TGTGCCAGTAGTATTGGTCAGGGGGCGGGCTACGAGCAGTACTTC,CASSIGQGAGYEQYF
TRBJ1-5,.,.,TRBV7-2,TGTGCCAGCACCCAGGACACATATCAGCCCCAGCATTTT,CASTQDTYQPQHF
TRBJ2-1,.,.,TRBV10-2,TGCGCCAGCCAACACTACAATGAGCAGTTCTTC,CASQHYNEQFF
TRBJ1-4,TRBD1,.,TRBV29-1,TGCAGCGTCCCCTCCGGGACAGGCAGCCCCGGAGAAAAACTGTTTTTT,CSVPSGTGSPGEKLFF
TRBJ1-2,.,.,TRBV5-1,TGCGCCAGCAGTTTGGCGTCGGGGGGCTATGGCTACACCTTC,CASSLASGGYGYTF
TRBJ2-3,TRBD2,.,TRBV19,TGTGCCAGTAGTATTACAGGCCAGCGGGGGCCAGATACGCAGTATTTT,CASSITGQRGPDTQYF